The rows below give T cell receptor beta chains drawn from one sample of a study of vaccination and CD4 T cells after COVID-19. Antigen specificity for these receptors is unknown. A single record per CDR3 protein comes from TCRdb applying MiXCR to the PCR reads. The data show about 18,000 distinct CDR3 sequences, more than 40% seen once. The specimen was CD4+ T cells from blood, cultured in vitro, collected about 7 months after SARS-CoV-2 vaccination. The receptors derive from a human donor who had recovered from COVID-19. The CDR3 runs from the conserved cysteine through the conserved F or W. The D gene is left open where the match is weak. Where a row states a size, it is once, few, many or the class of an expanded clone; other rows omit it.

j_call,v_call,d_call,clone_size,cdr3_nt,cdr3_aa
TRBJ2-7,TRBV20-1,TRBD1,few,TGCAGTGCTACCCATACAGGGGTCGGCGAGCAGTACTTC,CSATHTGVGEQYF
TRBJ2-1,TRBV7-3,TRBD2,few,TGTGCCAGCAGCCCGACCCGGACTAGTCCCAATGAGCAGTTCTTC,CASSPTRTSPNEQFF
TRBJ2-5,TRBV11-3,TRBD2,.,TGTGCCAGCAGCTTAGACTCTAGCGGGAGAGTAGAGACCCAGTACTTC,CASSLDSSGRVETQYF
TRBJ2-1,TRBV24-1,.,.,TGTGCCACCAGTGACCCTATAGCCCAAGACAGCTCCTACAATGAGCAGTTCTTC,CATSDPIAQDSSYNEQFF
TRBJ1-2,TRBV6-1,TRBD1,few,TGTGCCAGCAGTCCAGGGGGAAGGGGCTATGGCTACACCTTC,CASSPGGRGYGYTF
TRBJ1-2,TRBV7-9,.,.,TGTGCCAGCAGCCCTATTACCTACAGGGACTCAAACTATGGCTACACCTTC,CASSPITYRDSNYGYTF
TRBJ2-3,TRBV20-1,.,.,TGCAGTGCTAGTAGTGAGGGCACAGATACGCAGTATTTT,CSASSEGTDTQYF
TRBJ1-1,TRBV7-2,.,.,TGTGCCAGCAGCTTAGCTAGGACAGCCTATTTGAACACTGAAGCTTTCTTT,CASSLARTAYLNTEAFF
TRBJ2-1,TRBV24-1,TRBD2,.,TGTGCCACCAGTGATCGGTCTAGCGGGAGGCGGGGTGAGCAGTTCTTC,CATSDRSSGRRGEQFF
TRBJ2-3,TRBV7-3,.,.,TGTGCCAGCAGCTTAAGTGGCGGCTTGACTTATACGCAGTATTTT,CASSLSGGLTYTQYF
TRBJ2-5,TRBV7-2,TRBD1,.,TGTGCCAGCAGCCGGGACAGGGATCAAGAGACCCAGTACTTC,CASSRDRDQETQYF
TRBJ2-3,TRBV7-3,.,.,TGTGCCAGCAGCTCTCCGTCTCGGCAGGGGAGGCAGTATTTT,CASSSPSRQGRQYF
TRBJ2-5,TRBV24-1,TRBD1,medium-sized,TGTGCCACCAGTGATTGGGACAGTACGGCCCAGTACTTC,CATSDWDSTAQYF
TRBJ1-1,TRBV29-1,.,.,TGCAGCGTCCTGGTTTCGGTTTGGAACACTGAAGCTTTCTTT,CSVLVSVWNTEAFF
TRBJ1-2,TRBV21-1,.,.,TGTGCCAGCAGCGCGGAAGGGGGCTCCTATGGCTACACCTTC,CASSAEGGSYGYTF
TRBJ2-5,TRBV24-1,.,.,TGTGCCACCCGAGACAGCCGCCAAGAGACCCAGTACTTC,CATRDSRQETQYF
TRBJ1-1,TRBV10-3,.,.,TGTGCCATCAGTGAGCTCGAGGGCACGAACACTGAAGCTTTCTTT,CAISELEGTNTEAFF
TRBJ2-5,TRBV2,.,.,TGTGCCAGCAGTCCCGACAGGGGAGGGGAGACCCAGTACTTC,CASSPDRGGETQYF
TRBJ2-2,TRBV20-1,TRBD2,.,TGCAGTGCAGCGGGAGCTTTCCCCGGGGAGCTGTTTTTT,CSAAGAFPGELFF
TRBJ2-7,TRBV5-1,TRBD2,once,TGCGCCAGCAGCGCCGGACTAGCGGGAGGCTACGAGCAGTACTTC,CASSAGLAGGYEQYF
TRBJ2-5,TRBV20-1,TRBD2,.,TGCAGTGCTAGAGATCCTAGCGGAGACCGCCAAGAGACCCAGTACTTC,CSARDPSGDRQETQYF
TRBJ2-3,TRBV6-1,TRBD2,.,TGTGCCAGCAGTAGCCTAGCGGGGGGTCGCACAGATACGCAGTATTTT,CASSSLAGGRTDTQYF
TRBJ2-5,TRBV5-1,.,few,TGCGCCAGCAGCTTACTGACAGGCCAAGAGACCCAGTACTTC,CASSLLTGQETQYF
TRBJ2-3,TRBV24-1,.,once,TGTGCCACCAGTGATGGCGGTAGCACAGATACGCAGTATTTT,CATSDGGSTDTQYF
TRBJ2-5,TRBV6-1,.,.,TGTGCCAGCAGTGTTCCGAGACAGGTTGATTTCCAAGAGACCCAGTACTTC,CASSVPRQVDFQETQYF
TRBJ1-2,TRBV20-1,.,.,TGCAGTGCTAGAGACATGGGGCTGGACTATGGCTACACCTTC,CSARDMGLDYGYTF
TRBJ1-5,TRBV6-1,TRBD1,few,TGTGCCAGCAGCTTGGACAGGTTGTATCAGCCCCAGCATTTT,CASSLDRLYQPQHF
TRBJ2-7,TRBV6-5,.,hyperexpanded,TGTGCCAGCAGTTACTCGTTGATCTACGAGCAGTACTTC,CASSYSLIYEQYF
TRBJ2-7,TRBV7-2,.,few,TGTGCCAGCAGCTTAGACGGGAATTCCTACGAGCAGTACTTC,CASSLDGNSYEQYF
TRBJ2-5,TRBV7-2,TRBD2,.,TGTGCCAGCAGCTCGGGGGGGGGAGTCGAGACCCAGTACTTC,CASSSGGGVETQYF
TRBJ2-3,TRBV7-9,.,once,TGTGCCAGCAGCTTAGCGGAAGATACGCAGTATTTT,CASSLAEDTQYF
TRBJ2-2,TRBV20-1,TRBD2,.,TGCAGTGCTAGACCAGCGGGATCGAACACCGGGGAGCTGTTTTTT,CSARPAGSNTGELFF
TRBJ1-5,TRBV20-1,.,few,TGCAGTGCTGGAGGACATCAGCCCCAGCATTTT,CSAGGHQPQHF
TRBJ2-5,TRBV7-2,TRBD2,.,TGTGCCAGCAGCTTAGATGCGGGGGGCCTAGAGACCCAGTACTTC,CASSLDAGGLETQYF
TRBJ1-2,TRBV20-1,.,.,TGCAGTGCTAGGCCACAGTCTAGTGGCTATGGCTACACCTTC,CSARPQSSGYGYTF
TRBJ2-5,TRBV7-9,TRBD2,.,TGTGCCAGCAGCTTAAATGCGGGGGGGGAGACCCAGTACTTC,CASSLNAGGETQYF
TRBJ1-2,TRBV6-1,.,.,TGTGCCAGCAGTGAACTGGCCAGGGGCCCTTATGGCTACACCTTC,CASSELARGPYGYTF
TRBJ1-1,TRBV7-2,.,.,TGTGCCAGCAGCGCTTTCCCCCGGGGGATGAGGACTGAAGCTTTCTTT,CASSAFPRGMRTEAFF
TRBJ2-1,TRBV20-1,.,.,TGCAGTGCTAGAGACGATACGCTCTCCTACAATGAGCAGTTCTTC,CSARDDTLSYNEQFF
TRBJ2-2,TRBV7-3,.,few,TGTGCCAGCAGCCCACGGTTCCAGAACACCGGGGAGCTGTTTTTT,CASSPRFQNTGELFF
TRBJ2-2,TRBV4-3,TRBD2,.,TGCGCCAGCAGCCAAGAGCGACTAGCGATTTTAAACACCGGGGAGCTGTTTTTT,CASSQERLAILNTGELFF
TRBJ2-5,TRBV10-1,TRBD2,medium-sized,TGCGCCAGCAGTCGGACTAGCGGGAGGGCCGAGACCCAGTACTTC,CASSRTSGRAETQYF
TRBJ2-5,TRBV11-3,.,.,TGTGCCAGCAGCCCTCGGACAGGGAGGGGGTCAGAGACCCAGTACTTC,CASSPRTGRGSETQYF
TRBJ2-5,TRBV2,.,medium-sized,TGTGCCAGCAGAAACAGGGACCGGCAAGAGACCCAGTACTTC,CASRNRDRQETQYF
TRBJ1-2,TRBV20-1,.,few,TGCAGTGCTACGCAGGAGAACTATGGCTACACCTTC,CSATQENYGYTF
TRBJ2-7,TRBV24-1,TRBD1,.,TGTGCCACCAGTGATCCCCGGGACAGGGTCACCGAGCAGTACTTC,CATSDPRDRVTEQYF
TRBJ2-5,TRBV10-3,TRBD1,.,TGTGCCACCGGGACAGCTGAAGAGACCCAGTACTTC,CATGTAEETQYF
TRBJ1-6,TRBV19,.,.,TGTGCCAGTAGCTGGGACGGTAATTCACCCCTCCACTTT,CASSWDGNSPLHF
TRBJ2-7,TRBV6-1,TRBD2,.,TGTGCCAGCAGAGCCCTTGGCGGGGGGGCGGACGAGCAGTACTTC,CASRALGGGADEQYF
TRBJ2-1,TRBV6-5,TRBD2,.,TGTGCCAGCAGTTACTCTGGGACTAGCGGGTTCTACAATGAGCAGTTCTTC,CASSYSGTSGFYNEQFF
TRBJ2-2,TRBV24-1,TRBD1,.,TGTGCCACCAGGGCGGACAGGGGGCTCACCGGGGAGCTGTTTTTT,CATRADRGLTGELFF
TRBJ1-5,TRBV6-1,.,.,TGTGCCAGCAGCCAGCAAGGGCAGGTCAATCAGCCCCAGCATTTT,CASSQQGQVNQPQHF
TRBJ2-1,TRBV6-1,TRBD2,.,TGTGCCAGCAGTACCTCTAGCGGGGGGGCAGTTGAGCAGTTCTTC,CASSTSSGGAVEQFF
TRBJ2-7,TRBV15,.,.,TGTGCCACCAGCAACCAGAGGGGGGACGAGCAGTACTTC,CATSNQRGDEQYF
TRBJ2-4,TRBV7-2,.,.,TGTGCCAGCAGCCTCACAGGGAAAAACATTCAGTACTTC,CASSLTGKNIQYF
TRBJ1-2,TRBV28,TRBD1,once,TGTGCCAGCAGAACCCCGGGACAGGGCTATGGCTACACCTTC,CASRTPGQGYGYTF